This TCR beta chain was recorded in a study of shared clonotypes between healthy human individuals. Study as a whole: The cohort comprised a couple of women and three men. Their ages spanned 18 to 49 years. Plates per donor: three CD4 naive, three CD4 memory, two CD8 naive, one CD8 memory. Study findings and constraints: Sequencing depth was predicted to influence how clonotypes are shared among donors.

The length of the CDR3 is 14 residues. V shed 8 bases, J shed 5 bases, and the junction held 7 bases outside the gene matches. Germline CDR1 and CDR2: MNHEY and SVGAGI. Naive CD8 cells, CD45RO-negative and positively selected for CCR7, excluded terminally differentiated effector memory CD45RA+ cells. A word on this clone: What it binds is not known.

Sequencing used immunoSEQ multiplex PCR; TCRdb keeps in-frame clones, though not all of them. This sample has around 650,000 clones, with roughly 95% found just once. The source of this sequence is a woman in her 30s in good health. The chain joins TRBV6-5 to TRBJ1-4, with 8 bases lining up with TRBD1. Input material: naive CD8+ T cells sorted from blood. Here the CDR3 reads CASGGTGPNEKLFF. In DNA form, the CDR3 reads TGTGCCAGCGGAGGGACAGGTCCGAATGAAAAACTGTTTTTT.